These 2 T cell receptor beta chains share one sample of origin, sequenced in a study of breast tumors, draining lymph nodes, adjacent tissues. Samples came from axillary lymph nodes draining the breast cancer. TCRdb recomputed calls from the multiplex PCR reads with MiXCR, one row per CDR3 protein. This sample carries around 250,000 distinct CDR3 sequences, less than 40% of them seen once, and the ten largest clones take 3% to 4%. Sequencing was done on a sample of axillary lymph node tissue. Source of these receptors: a female donor with breast cancer. Some clones in this sample may be carry-over from other donors' samples.

This clonotype was detected many times. The genes are TRBV19 and TRBJ2-5; D ambiguous. V was clipped by 6 bases and J by 1 base, with 12 bases between them. Looked up from germline, CDR1 is LNHDA and CDR2 is SQIVND (reference sequence). The CDR3 consists of 14 residues. In nucleotides, the CDR3 is TGTGCCAGTAGCCGATCTAGGCCCCAAGAGACCCAGTACTTC. The encoded protein is CASSRSRPQETQYF.

The chain recombines TRBV2 with TRBJ2-3, with 8 bases identical to TRBD2. The germline V gene has CDR1 SNHLY and CDR2 FYNNEI. The junction had 19 bases not matched to a gene; V was cut back by 6 bases and J by 11 bases. The CDR3 runs to 16 residues. The CDR3 coding sequence is TGTGCCAGCAGAGTCCTGGCGGGGGGTGGGAACAATGAGCAGTATTTT. Its translation: CASRVLAGGGNNEQYF.